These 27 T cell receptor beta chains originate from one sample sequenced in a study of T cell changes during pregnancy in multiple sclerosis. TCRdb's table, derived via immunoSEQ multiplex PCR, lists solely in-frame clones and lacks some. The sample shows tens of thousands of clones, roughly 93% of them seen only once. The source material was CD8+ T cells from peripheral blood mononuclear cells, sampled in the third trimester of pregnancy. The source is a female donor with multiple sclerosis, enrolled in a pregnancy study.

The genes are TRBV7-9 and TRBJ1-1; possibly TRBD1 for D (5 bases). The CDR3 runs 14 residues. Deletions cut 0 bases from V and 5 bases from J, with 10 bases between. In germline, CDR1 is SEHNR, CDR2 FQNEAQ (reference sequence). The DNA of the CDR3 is TGTGCCAGCAGCTTAGCCGGGGGTGGAACTGAAGCTTTCTTT. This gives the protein CASSLAGGGTEAFF.

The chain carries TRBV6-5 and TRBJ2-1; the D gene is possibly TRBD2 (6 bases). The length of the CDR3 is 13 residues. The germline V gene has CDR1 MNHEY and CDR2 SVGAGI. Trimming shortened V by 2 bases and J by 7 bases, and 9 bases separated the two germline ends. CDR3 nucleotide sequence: TGTGCCAGCAGTTACGGAGGGGAGAATGAGCAGTTCTTC. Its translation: CASSYGGENEQFF.

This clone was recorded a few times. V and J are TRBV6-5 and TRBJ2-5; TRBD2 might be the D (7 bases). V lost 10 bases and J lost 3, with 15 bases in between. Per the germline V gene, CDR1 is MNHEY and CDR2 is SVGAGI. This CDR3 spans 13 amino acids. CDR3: CATGGLAEETQYF. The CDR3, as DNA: TGTGCCACTGGGGGGCTAGCGGAAGAGACCCAGTACTTC.

The CDR3 sequence: CASSESEATVRPSNQPQHF. CDR3 in DNA: TGTGCCAGCAGTGAATCTGAGGCGACAGTGCGTCCTAGCAATCAGCCCCAGCATTTT. The rearrangement joins TRBV6-1 to TRBJ1-5; possibly TRBD1 for D (5 bases). The length of the CDR3 is 19 residues. Germline loops: CDR1 MNHNS, CDR2 SASEGT. The V and J ends lost 2 bases and 0 bases respectively, with 20 bases between them.

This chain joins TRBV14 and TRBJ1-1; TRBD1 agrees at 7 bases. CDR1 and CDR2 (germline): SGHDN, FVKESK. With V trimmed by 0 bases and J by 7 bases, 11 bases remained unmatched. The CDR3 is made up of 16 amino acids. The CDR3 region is CASSQDRRQGDGEAFF. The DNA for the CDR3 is TGTGCCAGCAGCCAAGATAGAAGGCAGGGGGATGGTGAAGCTTTCTTT.

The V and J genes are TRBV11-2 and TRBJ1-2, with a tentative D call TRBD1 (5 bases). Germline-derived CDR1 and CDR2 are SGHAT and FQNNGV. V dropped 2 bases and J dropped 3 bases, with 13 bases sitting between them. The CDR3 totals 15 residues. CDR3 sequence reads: CASSLIQGRDYGYTF. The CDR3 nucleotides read TGTGCCAGCAGCTTAATTCAGGGTCGAGACTATGGCTACACCTTC.

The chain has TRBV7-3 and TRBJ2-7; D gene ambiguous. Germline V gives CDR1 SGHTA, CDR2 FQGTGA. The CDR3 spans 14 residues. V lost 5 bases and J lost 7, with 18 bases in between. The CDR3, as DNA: TGTGCCAGCAGCCCGACTCCTGGTGAGTTAGAGCAGTACTTC. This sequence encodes CASSPTPGELEQYF.

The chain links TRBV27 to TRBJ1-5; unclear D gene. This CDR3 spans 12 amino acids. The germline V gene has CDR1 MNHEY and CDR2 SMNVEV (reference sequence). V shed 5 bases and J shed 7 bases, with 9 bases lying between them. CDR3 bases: TGTGCCAGCAGTAACCCTAAACAGCCCCAGCATTTT. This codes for CASSNPKQPQHF.

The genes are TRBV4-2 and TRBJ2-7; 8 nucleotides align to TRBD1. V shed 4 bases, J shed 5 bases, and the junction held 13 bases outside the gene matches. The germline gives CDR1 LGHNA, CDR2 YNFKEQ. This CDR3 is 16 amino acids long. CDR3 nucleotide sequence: TGTGCCAGCAGCCTCTTATCCGGAGTACAGGGGGACGAGCAGTACTTC. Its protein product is CASSLLSGVQGDEQYF.

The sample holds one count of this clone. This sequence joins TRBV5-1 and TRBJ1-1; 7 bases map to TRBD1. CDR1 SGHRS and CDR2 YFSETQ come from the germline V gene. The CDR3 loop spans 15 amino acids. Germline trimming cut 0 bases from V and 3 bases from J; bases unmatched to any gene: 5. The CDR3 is CASSLAGTAYTEAFF. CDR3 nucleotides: TGCGCCAGCAGCTTGGCCGGGACAGCCTACACTGAAGCTTTCTTT.

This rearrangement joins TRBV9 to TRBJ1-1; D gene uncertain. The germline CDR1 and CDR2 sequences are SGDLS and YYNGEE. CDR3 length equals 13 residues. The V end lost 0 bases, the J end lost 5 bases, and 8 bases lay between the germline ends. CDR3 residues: CASSVGRGTEAFF. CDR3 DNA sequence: TGTGCCAGCAGCGTAGGACGGGGAACTGAAGCTTTCTTT.

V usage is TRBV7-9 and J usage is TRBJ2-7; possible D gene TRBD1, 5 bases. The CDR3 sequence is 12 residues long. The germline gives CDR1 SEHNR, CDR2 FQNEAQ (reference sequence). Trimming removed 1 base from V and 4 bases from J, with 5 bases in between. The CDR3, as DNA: TGTGCCAGCAGCTTAGGACAGTACGAGCAGTACTTC. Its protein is CASSLGQYEQYF.

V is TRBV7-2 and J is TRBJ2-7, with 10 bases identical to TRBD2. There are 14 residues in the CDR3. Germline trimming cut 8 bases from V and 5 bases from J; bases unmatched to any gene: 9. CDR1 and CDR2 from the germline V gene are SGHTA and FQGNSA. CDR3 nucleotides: TGTGCCAGCGCACAACTAGCGGGAATTGACGAGCAGTACTTC. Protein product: CASAQLAGIDEQYF.

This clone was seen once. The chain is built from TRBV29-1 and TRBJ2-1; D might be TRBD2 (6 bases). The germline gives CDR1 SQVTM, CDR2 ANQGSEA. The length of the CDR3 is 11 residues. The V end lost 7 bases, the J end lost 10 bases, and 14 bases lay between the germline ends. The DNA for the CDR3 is TGCAGCGCCGGAGGGACGGAGGAGCAGTTCTTC. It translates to CSAGGTEEQFF.

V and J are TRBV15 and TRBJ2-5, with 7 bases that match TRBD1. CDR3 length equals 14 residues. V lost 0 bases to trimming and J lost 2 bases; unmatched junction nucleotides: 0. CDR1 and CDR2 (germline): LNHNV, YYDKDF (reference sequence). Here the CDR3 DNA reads TGTGCCACCAGCAGAGAGGGACAGCAAGAGACCCAGTACTTC. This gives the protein CATSREGQQETQYF.

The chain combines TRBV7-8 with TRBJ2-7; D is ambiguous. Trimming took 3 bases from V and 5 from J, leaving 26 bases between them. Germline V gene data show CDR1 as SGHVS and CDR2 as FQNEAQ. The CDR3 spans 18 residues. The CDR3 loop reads CASSFLQTSFGFQDEQYF. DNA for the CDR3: TGTGCCAGCAGCTTCTTACAAACCTCATTCGGGTTCCAAGACGAGCAGTACTTC.

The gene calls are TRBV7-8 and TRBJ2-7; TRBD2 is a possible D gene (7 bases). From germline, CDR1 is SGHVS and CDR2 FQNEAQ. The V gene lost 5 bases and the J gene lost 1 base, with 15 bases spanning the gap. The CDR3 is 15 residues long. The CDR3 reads CASSRGAGLSYEQYF. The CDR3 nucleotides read TGTGCCAGCAGCCGGGGGGCGGGGTTATCCTACGAGCAGTACTTC.

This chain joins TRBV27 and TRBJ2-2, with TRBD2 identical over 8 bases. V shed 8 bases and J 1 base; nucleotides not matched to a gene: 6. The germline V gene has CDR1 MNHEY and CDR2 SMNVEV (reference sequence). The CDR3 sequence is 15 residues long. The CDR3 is CASARGGMNTGELFF. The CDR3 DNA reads TGTGCCAGCGCCCGGGGGGGAATGAACACCGGGGAGCTGTTTTTT.

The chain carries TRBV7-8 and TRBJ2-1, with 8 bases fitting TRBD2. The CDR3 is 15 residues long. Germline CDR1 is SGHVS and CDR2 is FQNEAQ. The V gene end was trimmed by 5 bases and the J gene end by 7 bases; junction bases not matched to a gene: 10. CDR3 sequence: CASSPRGVQRNEQFF. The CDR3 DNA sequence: TGTGCCAGCAGCCCGCGGGGGGTCCAACGGAATGAGCAGTTCTTC.

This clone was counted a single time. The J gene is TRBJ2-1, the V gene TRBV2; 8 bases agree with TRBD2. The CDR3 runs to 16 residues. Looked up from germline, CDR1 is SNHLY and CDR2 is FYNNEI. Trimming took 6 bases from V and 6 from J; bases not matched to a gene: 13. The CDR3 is CASRGTRPNSFNEQFF. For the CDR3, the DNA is TGTGCCAGCAGAGGGACTAGACCCAACTCTTTCAATGAGCAGTTCTTC. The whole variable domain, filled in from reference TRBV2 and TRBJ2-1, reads EPEVTQTPSHQVTQMGQEVILRCVPISNHLYFYWYRQILGQKVEFLVSFYNNEISEKSEIFDDQFSVERPDGSNFTLKIRSTKLEDSAMYFCASRGTRPNSFNEQFFGPGTRLTVL.

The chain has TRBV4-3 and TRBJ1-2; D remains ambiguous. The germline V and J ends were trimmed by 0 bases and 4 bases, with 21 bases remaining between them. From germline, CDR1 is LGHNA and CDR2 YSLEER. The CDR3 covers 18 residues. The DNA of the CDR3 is TGCGCCAGCAGCCAAGATCTATCGGTACAGTTCCTCCCCTATGGCTACACCTTC. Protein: CASSQDLSVQFLPYGYTF.

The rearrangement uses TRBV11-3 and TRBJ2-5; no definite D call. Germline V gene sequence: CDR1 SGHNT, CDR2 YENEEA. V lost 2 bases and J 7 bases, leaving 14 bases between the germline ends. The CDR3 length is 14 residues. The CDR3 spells CASSLRGSSGTQYF. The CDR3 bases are TGTGCCAGCAGCTTACGTGGATCGTCGGGGACCCAGTACTTC.

The CDR3 loop reads CASSGGVGGQGDEQFF. The CDR3 coding sequence is TGCGCCAGCAGTGGGGGTGTCGGGGGACAGGGGGATGAGCAGTTCTTC. V is TRBV10-1 and J is TRBJ2-1; TRBD1 aligns across 11 bases. This CDR3 region has 16 residues. Germline CDR1 and CDR2: WNHNN and SYGVQD (reference sequence). The V segment lost 4 bases and the J segment 8 bases; nucleotides outside the gene matches: 10.

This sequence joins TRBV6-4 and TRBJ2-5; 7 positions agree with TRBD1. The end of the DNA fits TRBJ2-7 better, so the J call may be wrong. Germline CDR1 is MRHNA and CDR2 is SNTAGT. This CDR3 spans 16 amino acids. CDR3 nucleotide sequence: TGTGCCAGCAGTGACGAGACAGGGAACTTAAACTACGAGCAGTACTTC. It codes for CASSDETGNLNYEQYF.

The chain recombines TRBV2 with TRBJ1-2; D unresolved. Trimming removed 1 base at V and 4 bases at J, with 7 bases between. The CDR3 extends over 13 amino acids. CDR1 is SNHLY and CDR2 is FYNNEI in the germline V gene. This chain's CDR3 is CASSEVDGYGYTF. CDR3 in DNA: TGTGCCAGCAGTGAAGTAGATGGCTATGGCTACACCTTC.

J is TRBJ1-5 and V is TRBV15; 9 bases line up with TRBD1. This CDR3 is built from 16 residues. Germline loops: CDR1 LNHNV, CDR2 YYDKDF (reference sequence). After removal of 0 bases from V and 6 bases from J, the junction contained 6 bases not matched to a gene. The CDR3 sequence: CATSRDRTGGSQPQHF. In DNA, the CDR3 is TGTGCCACCAGCAGAGACCGAACAGGGGGCAGTCAGCCCCAGCATTTT.

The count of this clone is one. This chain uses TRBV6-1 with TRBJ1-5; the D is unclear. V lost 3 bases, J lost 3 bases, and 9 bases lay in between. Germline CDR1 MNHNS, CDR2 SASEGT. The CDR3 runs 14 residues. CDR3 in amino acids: CASSDLSYNQPQHF. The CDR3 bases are TGTGCCAGCAGTGATCTGTCGTACAATCAGCCCCAGCATTTT.